This TCR beta chain comes out of a study of cytotoxic CD8 clonotypes in ibrutinib-treated CLL. The wider study: The cohort had about a dozen relapsed/refractory and around 15 treatment-naive patients, 17 IGHV unmutated. Overall study findings and caveats: Public clonotypes were uncommon and contracted or stayed stable on treatment. Clonality correlated strongly with circulating CD8+ T cells and exceeded age-matched healthy donors at baseline.

Germline V CDR1 and CDR2: SNHLY, FYNNEI. The CDR3 covers 13 residues. Between the trimmed V and J ends, which lost 2 bases and 4 bases, there was a span of 9 bases. Concerning this clone: Its cognate antigen is unknown.

The method was immunoSEQ multiplex PCR; TCRdb's version includes in-frame clones alone and lacks a portion of them. Altogether tens of thousands of clones are present, about 70% being singletons, with the ten largest covering roughly 13%. Sequenced here: PBMCs, sampled after 12 months of ibrutinib treatment. V gene TRBV2 combines with J gene TRBJ2-7, with D possibly being TRBD1 (5 bases). The clonotype was recovered from a human donor with chronic lymphocytic leukemia. The CDR3 loop reads CASSEPRAYEQYF. CDR3 bases: TGTGCCAGCAGTGAACCCAGGGCATACGAGCAGTACTTC.